Presented here are 26 T cell receptor beta chains from one specimen sequenced in a study of T cell repertoires in cytomegalovirus infection. TCRdb processed the reads anew with MiXCR; each CDR3 protein has one entry. In the table there are about 320,000 distinct CDR3 sequences, 9.5% of which are singletons. The sample taken for sequencing was PBMCs. These receptors were taken from a human donor in good health (CMV status not recorded). Some clones in this sample may be carry-over from other donors' samples.

The chain has TRBV28 and TRBJ1-3, with 7 bases identical to TRBD1. This CDR3 is 15 amino acids long. Germline trimming cut 7 bases from V and 2 bases from J; bases unmatched to any gene: 8. CDR1 is MDHEN and CDR2 is SYDVKM in the germline V gene. The CDR3 sequence is CASTLTGSPGNTIYF. CDR3 nucleotide sequence: TGTGCCAGCACCCTGACAGGGTCACCTGGAAACACCATATATTTT.

The gene calls are TRBV15 and TRBJ2-5; TRBD1 matches 9 bases. Germline V gene sequence: CDR1 LNHNV, CDR2 YYDKDF (reference sequence). CDR3 length: 13 residues. V lost 8 bases, J lost 5 bases, and 6 bases stayed unmatched. CDR3 protein: CATEQGARETQYF. The CDR3 DNA is TGTGCCACCGAACAGGGGGCCAGGGAGACCCAGTACTTC.

This chain joins TRBV7-6 and TRBJ2-2; D might be TRBD2 (6 bases). V lost 5 bases and J lost 2, with 12 bases in between. Germline loops: CDR1 SGHVS, CDR2 FNYEAQ. This CDR3 contains 15 residues. CDR3 loop: CASSPRERNTGELFF. The DNA of the CDR3 is TGTGCCAGCAGCCCCCGGGAGAGAAACACCGGGGAGCTGTTTTTT. The whole variable domain, filled in from reference TRBV7-6 and TRBJ2-2, reads GAGVSQSPRYKVTKRGQDVALRCDPISGHVSLYWYRQALGQGPEFLTYFNYEAQQDKSGLPNDRFSAERPEGSISTLTIQRTEQRDSAMYRCASSPRERNTGELFFGEGSRLTVL.

The chain joins TRBV15 to TRBJ1-4; 7 bases agree with TRBD1. V gave up 5 bases and J gave up 0 bases; unmatched junction bases: 6. Germline CDR1 LNHNV, CDR2 YYDKDF (reference sequence). This CDR3 region has 16 residues. CDR3 in DNA: TGTGCCACCAGCTCAGGGGGACAAGCAACTAATGAAAAACTGTTTTTT. This codes for CATSSGGQATNEKLFF.

This clonotype was observed many times. The chain carries TRBV10-3 and TRBJ2-2; no definite D call. Between the trimmed V and J ends, which lost 4 bases and 2 bases, there was a span of 14 bases. Germline loops: CDR1 ENHRY, CDR2 SYGVKD. CDR3 length: 16 amino acids. CDR3 sequence (DNA): TGTGCCATCAGTGCTCGTGAAGGGCCCAACACCGGGGAGCTGTTTTTT. It is translated as CAISAREGPNTGELFF.

This clonotype has ten or more counts. This sequence joins TRBV7-2 and TRBJ2-4; 7 bases match TRBD1. The germline CDR1 and CDR2 sequences are SGHTA and FQGNSA. J lost 9 bases, V lost 0 bases, and 14 bases had no gene match. The CDR3 sequence is 17 residues long. The CDR3 protein is CASSLAGDSFWVGIQYF. Here the CDR3 DNA reads TGTGCCAGCAGCTTAGCGGGGGACAGTTTTTGGGTAGGCATTCAGTACTTC.

This chain connects TRBV20-1 to TRBJ1-1; D not certain. The CDR3 is 15 residues long. V lost 4 bases to trimming and J lost 2 bases, with 17 bases between them. CDR1 and CDR2 (germline): DFQATT, SNEGSKA (reference sequence). The CDR3 spells CSATEVGYSNTEAFF. The CDR3 DNA reads as TGCAGTGCTACAGAAGTCGGGTACAGCAACACTGAAGCTTTCTTT.

The chain carries TRBV6-2 or TRBV6-3 and TRBJ2-6; TRBD2 matches 10 bases. The V gene's germline CDR1 is MNHEY and CDR2 SVGEGT. V shed 6 bases and J 4 bases; nucleotides not matched to a gene: 9. The CDR3 has 17 residues. This CDR3 is CASRPSGSRSGANVLTF. The DNA for the CDR3 is TGTGCCAGCAGGCCTAGCGGGAGTAGGTCGGGGGCCAACGTCCTGACTTTC.

This clonotype was observed at least ten times. The CDR3 region is CASSPREGQVNTEAFF. For the CDR3, the DNA is TGTGCCAGCAGCCCACGGGAGGGGCAGGTGAACACTGAAGCTTTCTTT. The chain links TRBV7-3 to TRBJ1-1, with a tentative D call TRBD1 (5 bases). CDR1 and CDR2 from the germline V gene are SGHTA and FQGTGA. Trimming removed 5 bases at V and 0 bases at J, with 16 bases between. The length of the CDR3 is 16 residues.

This sequence joins TRBV7-9 and TRBJ2-4; D is unclear. Looked up from germline, CDR1 is SEHNR and CDR2 is FQNEAQ (reference sequence). The CDR3 totals 14 residues. V lost 5 bases to trimming and J lost 0 bases, with 8 bases between them. The CDR3 nucleotides read TGTGCCAGCAGCACTCGGACAGCCAAAAACATTCAGTACTTC. Its translation: CASSTRTAKNIQYF.

In its sample, this clonotype was seen many times. The chain combines TRBV4-1 with TRBJ1-5, with D maybe TRBD1 (6 bases). CDR3 length: 17 residues. Germline V gene lookup returns CDR1 MGHRA and CDR2 YSYEKL. V lost 0 bases, J lost 4 bases, and 16 bases lay in between. The CDR3 region is CASSQDQPGVFNQPQHF. In DNA, the CDR3 is TGCGCCAGCAGCCAAGATCAACCAGGGGTATTTAATCAGCCCCAGCATTTT.

This clonotype was found a few times. This chain links TRBV12-3 or TRBV12-4 with TRBJ1-3; D might be TRBD1 (5 bases). This CDR3 comprises 15 residues. Trimming removed 6 bases from V and 0 bases from J, with 12 bases in between. CDR3 DNA sequence: TGTGCCAGCAGCCCCACAGGACTCTCTGGAAACACCATATATTTT. Protein: CASSPTGLSGNTIYF.

The V gene is TRBV7-1, the J gene TRBJ1-1; possible D gene TRBD1, 5 bases. TRBV7-1 carries the ORF label, with uncertain function. Trimming stripped 5 bases from V and 1 base from J, with 17 bases between. This CDR3 has 16 residues. CDR3 residues: CASSPISGRKNTEAFF. The DNA for the CDR3 is TGTGCCAGCAGCCCAATCTCGGGACGGAAGAACACTGAAGCTTTCTTT.

This clonotype was seen only a few times. The rearrangement links TRBV7-2 to TRBJ2-1; D remains unclear. Trimming took off 1 base at V and 8 bases at J, with 12 bases between the two ends. The CDR3 totals 14 residues. In germline, CDR1 is SGHTA, CDR2 FQGNSA. The CDR3 DNA reads as TGTGCCAGCAGCTTAGATAGGCGCTTCGATGAGCAGTTCTTC. Translated, it gives CASSLDRRFDEQFF.

This clonotype was detected only a few times. The V gene is TRBV12-3 or TRBV12-4, the J gene TRBJ2-5, with 12 bases identical to TRBD2. V lost 5 bases and J lost 8; bases outside the gene matches: 9. This CDR3 is built from 15 residues. This CDR3 is CASSATSGSFDTQYF. In nucleotides, the CDR3 is TGTGCCAGCAGTGCGACTAGCGGGAGCTTTGACACCCAGTACTTC.

This clonotype came up a few times. The genes are TRBV7-9 and TRBJ2-1; no clear D. The ends were cut back, 6 bases at V and 0 bases at J, with 15 bases in the middle. Germline CDR1 reads SEHNR; CDR2 reads FQNEAQ (reference sequence). The CDR3 sequence is 16 residues long. Written as DNA, the CDR3 is TGTGCCAGCAGGGCCCCCCATAAATTCTCCTACAATGAGCAGTTCTTC. It yields the protein CASRAPHKFSYNEQFF.

In its sample, this clonotype was seen many times. This chain joins TRBV7-2 and TRBJ2-3; 10 bases are shared with TRBD2. The ends lost 1 base at V and 1 base at J; junction bases unmatched: 8. CDR1 and CDR2 (germline): SGHTA, FQGNSA. The length of the CDR3 is 18 residues. CDR3 sequence (DNA): TGTGCCAGCAGCTTAGTAGCGGGGGGCCCCTTAGGCACAGATACGCAGTATTTT. Amino acids: CASSLVAGGPLGTDTQYF.

V usage is TRBV18 and J usage is TRBJ1-3, with D unresolved. This CDR3 region has 13 residues. Trimming removed 6 bases from V and 0 bases from J, with 6 bases in between. Germline CDR1 and CDR2: KGHSH and LQKENI. The CDR3: CASSPDSGNTIYF. In nucleotides, the CDR3 is TGTGCCAGCTCCCCCGACTCTGGAAACACCATATATTTT.

The genes are TRBV12-3 or TRBV12-4 and TRBJ2-2, with D possibly TRBD2 on 6 matching bases. The CDR3 has 16 amino acids. Trimming cost V 5 bases and J 5 bases, with 18 bases left between them. CDR3 region: CASSPADGGRTGELFF. In DNA, the CDR3 is TGTGCCAGCAGTCCGGCGGACGGGGGAAGGACCGGGGAGCTGTTTTTT.

Only a few counts were recorded for this clonotype. The chain uses TRBV7-3 and TRBJ1-1; no reliable D call. Germline assignment: CDR1 SGHTA and CDR2 FQGTGA. The CDR3 has 14 amino acids. The ends were cut back, 2 bases at V and 1 base at J, with 8 bases in the middle. The CDR3 nucleotides are TGTGCCAGCAGCTTAGGCAATGCGAACACTGAAGCTTTCTTT. Translated: CASSLGNANTEAFF.

The V call is TRBV6-5, the J call TRBJ2-3; D not resolved. V was cut by 2 bases and J by 5 bases, with 14 bases left in between. CDR1 is MNHEY, CDR2 SVGAGI, per germline. The CDR3 sequence is 15 residues long. CDR3 in DNA: TGTGCCAGCAGTTACCTGGGCAGGTCACAAGATACGCAGTATTTT. It yields the protein CASSYLGRSQDTQYF.

Ten or more counts support this clonotype. V gene TRBV7-9 combines with J gene TRBJ2-2; D may be TRBD2 (6 bases). Germline CDR1 SEHNR, CDR2 FQNEAQ (reference sequence). The V and J ends lost 5 bases and 7 bases respectively, with 17 bases between them. The CDR3 loop spans 15 amino acids. The CDR3 region has the DNA TGTGCCAGCAGCCCACGGGAGTGGCAGGGCGGGGAGCTGTTTTTT. Amino acids: CASSPREWQGGELFF.

The rearrangement joins TRBV7-2 to TRBJ1-2; a possible D gene is TRBD1 (6 bases). Per germline, CDR1 SGHTA and CDR2 FQGNSA. The CDR3 is 12 residues long. V was pared by 5 bases and J by 4 bases, with 8 bases between. The DNA of the CDR3 is TGTGCCAGCAGCCGACAGGTCTATGGCTACACCTTC. The encoded protein is CASSRQVYGYTF.

This clonotype was seen a few times. The genes are TRBV5-6 and TRBJ1-2; 7 bases align to TRBD1. Per the germline V gene, CDR1 is SGHDT and CDR2 is YYEEEE. This CDR3 contains 15 residues. V lost 2 bases to trimming and J lost 6 bases; unmatched junction nucleotides: 10. CDR3 region: CASSFLPTGLNGYTF. In DNA, the CDR3 is TGTGCCAGCAGCTTCCTACCGACAGGGTTGAATGGCTACACCTTC.

This chain's CDR3 is CASSLDYSNTGELFF. The CDR3 bases are TGTGCCAGCAGCTTGGACTATTCGAACACCGGGGAGCTGTTTTTT. The rearrangement joins TRBV5-4 to TRBJ2-2, with D unclear. Germline V gene sequence: CDR1 SGHNT, CDR2 YYREEE (reference sequence). The CDR3 length is 15 residues. With 0 bases removed from V and 0 bases from J, the gap between germline ends came to 6 bases.

This clonotype has only a few counts. The V call is TRBV7-2, the J call TRBJ2-5; D possibly corresponds to TRBD1 (5 bases). From germline, CDR1 is SGHTA and CDR2 FQGNSA. The germline V and J ends were trimmed by 7 bases and 5 bases, with 14 bases remaining between them. This CDR3 is 13 amino acids long. The CDR3 region has the DNA TGTGCCAGCATCGCCCCAGGGTGGGAGACCCAGTACTTC. This gives the protein CASIAPGWETQYF.